This is a list of T cell receptor beta chains from one sample in a study of blood T cell repertoires in COVID-19. The method was immunoSEQ multiplex PCR; TCRdb's version includes in-frame clones alone and lacks a portion of them. The sample has 150,000 to 200,000 clones, roughly 83% seen once. The sequenced sample consisted of peripheral blood. These receptors all come from a middle-aged woman with COVID-19, enrolled during active disease. CDR3s include the opening cysteine and the closing phenylalanine or tryptophan. A D gene is named only where the DNA matches it firmly. Where a row states a size, it is once, few, many or the class of an expanded clone; other rows omit it.

CASSSMDGTGLNTEAFF,TGTGCCAGCAGCTCCATGGATGGGACAGGATTAAACACTGAAGCTTTCTTT,TRBV5-4,TRBJ1-1,TRBD1,.
CASSLTRQGTPYGYTF,TGTGCCAGCAGCTTAACCCGACAGGGAACCCCTTATGGCTACACCTTC,TRBV7-9,TRBJ1-2,TRBD1,.
CASSQGTGFSPLHF,TGTGCCAGCAGCCAAGGGACAGGGTTTTCACCCCTCCACTTT,TRBV9,TRBJ1-6,TRBD1,.
CASSQGQLRASPLHF,TGTGCCAGCAGCCAAGGACAGTTAAGGGCTTCACCCCTCCACTTT,TRBV3-1/TRBV3-2,TRBJ1-6,.,.
CASSPQEENTEAFF,TGTGCCAGCTCCCCCCAGGAGGAGAACACTGAAGCTTTCTTT,TRBV18,TRBJ1-1,.,.
CASSLDGTGYSPLHF,TGCGCCAGCAGCTTGGACGGGACAGGGTATTCACCCCTCCACTTT,TRBV5-1,TRBJ1-6,TRBD1,.
CASSFLGPSYNEQFF,TGTGCCAGCAGCTTTCTGGGGCCCTCCTACAATGAGCAGTTCTTC,TRBV13,TRBJ2-1,.,.
CASSLVPPGQGATNEKLFF,TGCGCCAGCAGCTTGGTCCCCCCGGGACAGGGGGCCACTAATGAAAAACTGTTTTTT,TRBV5-1,TRBJ1-4,TRBD1,.
CASSGQGYTEAFF,TGCGCCAGCAGTGGACAGGGATACACTGAAGCTTTCTTT,TRBV5-1,TRBJ1-1,TRBD1,once
CASSKAQTGQETQYF,TGTGCCAGCAGCAAAGCTCAAACAGGACAAGAGACCCAGTACTTC,TRBV21-1,TRBJ2-5,.,few
CATSDSQGLNEQFF,TGTGCCACCAGTGATTCCCAGGGGCTCAATGAGCAGTTCTTC,TRBV24-1,TRBJ2-1,.,.
CASSRDAGGQPQHF,TGTGCCAGCAGCCGGGACGCAGGGGGTCAGCCCCAGCATTTT,TRBV2,TRBJ1-5,TRBD1,.
CASRPLGDKGQPQHF,TGTGCCAGCAGACCTCTGGGGGACAAGGGACAGCCCCAGCATTTT,TRBV4-2,TRBJ1-5,.,.
CAGTGTNYGYTF,TGTGCCGGCACAGGGACAAACTATGGCTACACCTTC,TRBV2,TRBJ1-2,.,.
CASSENNEKLFF,TGCGCCAGCAGCGAGAATAATGAAAAACTGTTTTTT,TRBV5-1,TRBJ1-4,.,.
CASSLDRDQPQHF,TGTGCCAGCAGCTTAGACAGGGATCAGCCCCAGCATTTT,TRBV7-9,TRBJ1-5,.,.
CASSETGQISYEQYF,TGTGCCAGCAGTGAAACCGGACAGATCTCCTACGAGCAGTACTTC,TRBV25-1,TRBJ2-7,.,.
CASSIARHLQETQYF,TGTGCCAGTAGTATAGCCCGACATCTCCAAGAGACCCAGTACTTC,TRBV19,TRBJ2-5,.,.
CASSLPGQGLSPLHF,TGTGCCAGCAGCCTCCCGGGACAGGGGTTATCACCCCTCCACTTT,TRBV7-8,TRBJ1-6,TRBD1,.
CASTPTAPGELFF,TGTGCCAGCACCCCGACAGCTCCCGGGGAGCTGTTTTTT,TRBV12-3/TRBV12-4,TRBJ2-2,.,.
CASSHAGLEEGEQYF,TGTGCCAGCAGCCATGCGGGACTAGAGGAAGGGGAGCAGTACTTC,TRBV4-2,TRBJ2-7,TRBD2,.
CASSLGHAGETQYF,TGTGCCAGCAGCTTGGGACACGCTGGGGAGACCCAGTACTTC,TRBV7-2,TRBJ2-5,.,.
CASSPAYEQYF,TGTGCCAGCAGCCCCGCGTACGAGCAGTACTTC,TRBV25-1,TRBJ2-7,.,.
CASSQVGQGKETQYF,TGTGCCAGCAGCCAAGTGGGACAGGGAAAAGAGACCCAGTACTTC,TRBV4-2,TRBJ2-5,TRBD1,.
CASSYSGGSAYEQYF,TGTGCCAGCAGTTACTCGGGGGGTTCGGCCTACGAGCAGTACTTC,TRBV6-5,TRBJ2-7,.,.
CATSRDRRGGGYTF,TGTGCCACCAGCAGAGATCGAAGAGGGGGCGGCTACACCTTC,TRBV15,TRBJ1-2,TRBD1,.
CASSPGSNNEQFF,TGTGCCAGCAGCCCCGGGAGCAACAATGAGCAGTTCTTC,TRBV7-3,TRBJ2-1,.,.
CASTVTLGSSYNSPLHF,TGTGCCAGCACCGTCACACTGGGGAGCTCCTATAATTCACCCCTCCACTTT,TRBV28,TRBJ1-6,.,.
CASSYSQSPGQETQYF,TGTGCCAGCAGTTACAGCCAATCACCGGGCCAAGAGACCCAGTACTTC,TRBV6-5,TRBJ2-5,.,few
CASSFGSGGAADTQYF,TGTGCCAGCAGCTTTGGTAGCGGGGGGGCTGCAGATACGCAGTATTTT,TRBV7-8,TRBJ2-3,TRBD2,.
CASSVGGLDGAETQYF,TGTGCCAGCAGCGTAGGGGGACTGGATGGAGCGGAGACCCAGTACTTC,TRBV9,TRBJ2-5,.,.
CASSQISGDIQYF,TGCGCCAGCAGTCAAATCTCAGGGGACATTCAGTACTTC,TRBV23-1,TRBJ2-4,.,.
CASSTGYSNQPQHF,TGTGCCAGCAGCACAGGTTATAGCAATCAGCCCCAGCATTTT,TRBV2,TRBJ1-5,.,.
CASSLQGSIHEQYF,TGTGCCAGCAGCTTACAGGGATCGATACACGAGCAGTACTTC,TRBV11-3,TRBJ2-7,.,.
CASSPGRLNSGNTIYF,TGTGCCAGCTCACCGGGCAGATTGAACTCTGGAAACACCATATATTTT,TRBV18,TRBJ1-3,.,.
CASSPGQTLAEAFF,TGTGCCAGCAGCCCTGGACAGACGTTGGCTGAAGCTTTCTTT,TRBV7-2,TRBJ1-1,.,few
CAAWERVAGGETQYF,TGTGCCGCGTGGGAACGGGTAGCGGGAGGTGAGACCCAGTACTTC,TRBV6-5,TRBJ2-5,TRBD2,.
CARGSGNTIYF,TGTGCTCGAGGGTCTGGAAACACCATATATTTT,TRBV30,TRBJ1-3,.,.
CASSGGVSGNTIYF,TGTGCCAGCTCCGGGGGGGTCTCTGGAAACACCATATATTTT,TRBV6-5,TRBJ1-3,.,.
CSADRGRTDTQYF,TGCAGCGCCGACAGGGGCCGCACAGATACGCAGTATTTT,TRBV29-1,TRBJ2-3,TRBD1,.
CASSSTSGGLGYQETQYF,TGTGCCAGTAGTTCCACAAGTGGCGGGCTTGGGTACCAAGAGACCCAGTACTTC,TRBV19,TRBJ2-5,.,.
CASRLFGAGGPNEQFF,TGTGCCAGCAGATTATTCGGTGCGGGGGGGCCCAATGAGCAGTTCTTC,TRBV6-6,TRBJ2-1,TRBD2,.
CASSFPRGGYTF,TGTGCCAGCAGCTTCCCTCGGGGTGGCTACACCTTC,TRBV5-8,TRBJ1-2,.,.
CASSLSRDSGGYTF,TGTGCCAGCAGTTTGTCCCGGGACAGTGGAGGCTACACCTTC,TRBV6-5,TRBJ1-2,TRBD1,.
CASSLGLAGGPSRTGELFF,TGTGCCAGCAGCCTCGGACTAGCGGGAGGGCCCTCGAGGACCGGGGAGCTGTTTTTT,TRBV9,TRBJ2-2,TRBD2,.
CASSIGQGSYNEQFF,TGCGCCAGCAGCATTGGACAGGGGTCCTACAATGAGCAGTTCTTC,TRBV5-1,TRBJ2-1,TRBD1,.
CASSFGTPSGEQYF,TGTGCCAGCAGCTTCGGGACACCCTCGGGCGAGCAGTACTTC,TRBV13,TRBJ2-7,.,.
CATLKGLGQPQHF,TGTGCCACTCTGAAGGGGTTAGGTCAGCCCCAGCATTTT,TRBV19,TRBJ1-5,.,.
CASSPGTALIPTEAFF,TGCGCCAGCAGCCCTGGGACAGCTTTAATACCCACTGAAGCTTTCTTT,TRBV5-1,TRBJ1-1,TRBD1,.
CAWRGQGRITEAFF,TGTGCCTGGAGGGGACAGGGGAGAATCACTGAAGCTTTCTTT,TRBV30,TRBJ1-1,TRBD1,.
CATGSGQGGEKLFF,TGCGCCACCGGGTCTGGACAGGGGGGTGAAAAACTGTTTTTT,TRBV5-1,TRBJ1-4,TRBD1,.
CASSIEPPGITGELFF,TGTGCCAGTAGTATAGAACCCCCAGGGATTACCGGGGAGCTGTTTTTT,TRBV19,TRBJ2-2,.,.
CASSLPGASGRSQFF,TGTGCCAGCAGCCTCCCCGGGGCTAGCGGGAGGAGTCAGTTCTTC,TRBV5-5,TRBJ2-1,TRBD2,few
CASSPLTGAIGASGANVLTF,TGTGCCAGCAGCCCCCTGACAGGGGCCATTGGTGCCTCTGGGGCCAACGTCCTGACTTTC,TRBV27,TRBJ2-6,TRBD1,few
CATSRRRGQLSHEQYF,TGTGCCACCAGCAGACGACGGGGACAGCTTTCCCACGAGCAGTACTTC,TRBV15,TRBJ2-7,TRBD1,.
CASSVAGEGSPLHF,TGTGCCAGCAGCGTAGCAGGGGAGGGGTCACCCCTCCACTTT,TRBV9,TRBJ1-6,.,.
CASTTGDYGYTF,TGTGCCAGCACCACAGGGGACTATGGCTACACCTTC,TRBV3-1/TRBV3-2,TRBJ1-2,TRBD1,.